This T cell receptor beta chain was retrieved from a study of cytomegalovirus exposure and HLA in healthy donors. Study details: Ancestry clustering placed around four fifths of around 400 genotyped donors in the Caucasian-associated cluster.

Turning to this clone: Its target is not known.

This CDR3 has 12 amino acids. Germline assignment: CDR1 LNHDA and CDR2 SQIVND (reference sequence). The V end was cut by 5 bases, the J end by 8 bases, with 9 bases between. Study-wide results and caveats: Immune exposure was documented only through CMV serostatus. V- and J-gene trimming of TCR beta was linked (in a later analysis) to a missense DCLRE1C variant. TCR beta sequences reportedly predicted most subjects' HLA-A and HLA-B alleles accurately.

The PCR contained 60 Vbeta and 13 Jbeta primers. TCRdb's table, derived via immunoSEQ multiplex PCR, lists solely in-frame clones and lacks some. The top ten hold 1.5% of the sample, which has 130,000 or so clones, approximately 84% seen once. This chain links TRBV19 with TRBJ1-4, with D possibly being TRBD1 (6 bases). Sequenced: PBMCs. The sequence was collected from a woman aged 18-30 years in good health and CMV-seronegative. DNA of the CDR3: TGTGCCAGTAGTCCGCAGGGGGAAAAACTGTTTTTT. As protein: CASSPQGEKLFF.